This T cell receptor (beta chain) was found in a study of blood T cells in healthy people across ages. Whole-study results and caveats: Relative to aged donors, long-lived donors carried more naive CD4+ cells and displayed higher diversity.

In terms of origin and age, donors were healthy Caucasian individuals from Russia aged 6 to 90. Details on this clonotype: The antigen is unknown.

Then a second PCR, running roughly 7 to 11 cycles, was carried out with a sample-barcoded 5' primer and a J-beta primer mix. With 12 random nucleotides, a template-switch adaptor tagged each individual cDNA molecule. In TCRdb, the 5' RACE reads were re-called with MiXCR into one record per CDR3 protein. This table has about 830,000 distinct CDR3 sequences, 58% appearing once. The CDR3 is made up of 14 amino acids. Trimming removed 3 bases from V and 7 bases from J; junction bases left unmatched: 5. The germline V gene encodes CDR1 SGHTA and CDR2 FQGNSA. The material sequenced was blood. The sequence was obtained from a man aged 25 to 40 in good health. The rearrangement joins TRBV7-2 to TRBJ2-4; 8 nucleotides match TRBD2. CDR3 coding DNA: TGTGCCAGCAGCTTCCCCGGGGGGGCTAACATTCAGTACTTC. Translating gives CASSFPGGANIQYF.